The 6 T cell receptor beta chains given below trace back to one sample, sequenced in a study of regulatory T cells in long-lasting Graves disease. As to time point: newly diagnosed GD, antithyroid drugs for less than 3 months. Extracted PBMC RNA gave rise to the TCR library. According to the study, TCR beta libraries were built with iRepertoire HTBI primers and CDR3-region Arm-PCR. TCRdb re-analysed the multiplex PCR reads in MiXCR, keeping a single row per CDR3 protein. The repertoire holds 400,000 to 500,000 distinct CDR3 sequences, with around 17% as singletons. The same sample was also used in a study of T cells in Graves' hyperthyroidism and ophthalmopathy.

The specimen comprised peripheral blood mononuclear cells (PBMCs), sampled at new diagnosis, from a patient treated with antithyroid drugs. The origin of the receptors is a woman in her thirties with Graves disease.

This clonotype was counted ten times or more. The chain combines TRBV30 with TRBJ2-5; D may match TRBD1 or TRBD2 (6 bases each). Germline-derived CDR1 and CDR2 are GTSNPN and SVGIG (reference sequence). Trimming removed 5 bases at V and 4 bases at J, with 11 bases between. The CDR3 has 12 amino acids. CDR3 loop: CAWDRGAETQYF. For the CDR3, the DNA is TGTGCCTGGGATAGGGGGGCAGAGACCCAGTACTTC.

This clonotype was picked up many times. CDR3 region: CSATRGTAFNNEQFF. In nucleotides, the CDR3 is TGCAGTGCCACCAGGGGGACAGCCTTTAACAATGAGCAGTTCTTC. The chain has TRBV20-1 and TRBJ2-1; TRBD1 matches at 7 bases. The CDR3 is 15 residues long. The J segment lost 5 bases and the V segment lost 6 bases, leaving 13 bases of the junction unmatched. In germline, CDR1 is DFQATT, CDR2 SNEGSKA (reference sequence).

In this sample, this clonotype turned up many times. The rearrangement uses TRBV3-1 and TRBJ2-1; 8 bases are a match to TRBD2. V gave up 1 base and J gave up 9 bases; unmatched junction bases: 2. CDR1 LGHDT and CDR2 YNNKEL come from the germline V gene (reference sequence). The CDR3 sequence is 13 residues long. The CDR3 nucleotides are TGTGCCAGCAGCCAAGGTCTAGCGGGTGAGCAGTTCTTC. Encoded protein: CASSQGLAGEQFF.

This clonotype was counted many times. The rearrangement uses TRBV7-2 and TRBJ2-7, with TRBD2 matching over 12 bases. The length of the CDR3 is 18 residues. Per the germline V gene, CDR1 is SGHTA and CDR2 is FQGNSA. V shed 1 base and J 2 bases; nucleotides not matched to a gene: 9. CDR3 in amino acids: CASSLVPSGRAQAYEQYF. Written as DNA, the CDR3 is TGTGCCAGCAGCTTAGTACCTAGCGGGAGGGCCCAGGCCTACGAGCAGTACTTC. The full variable domain, rest sourced from reference TRBV7-2 and TRBJ2-7, is GAGVSQSPSNKVTEKGKDVELRCDPISGHTALYWYRQSLGQGLEFLIYFQGNSAPDKSGLPSDRFSAERTGGSVSTLTIQRTQQEDSAVYLCASSLVPSGRAQAYEQYFGPGTRLTVT.

This clonotype was seen at least ten times. The chain links TRBV30 to TRBJ2-7; perhaps TRBD1 as D (6 bases). Deletions cut 2 bases from V and 2 bases from J, with 16 bases between. The CDR3 is 15 amino acids. Germline V gene lookup returns CDR1 GTSNPN and CDR2 SVGIG (reference sequence). The CDR3 loop is CAWSPPWTATYEQYF. CDR3 DNA sequence: TGTGCCTGGAGTCCCCCCTGGACAGCTACCTACGAGCAGTACTTC.

This clonotype has at least ten counts. As DNA, the CDR3 is TGTGCCACCCTACACAGAGACAGTTGGAACACTGAAGCTTTCTTT. Translation gives CATLHRDSWNTEAFF. The genes are TRBV6-1 and TRBJ1-1, with D possibly being TRBD1 (5 bases). The ends were cut back, 10 bases at V and 1 base at J, with 19 bases in the middle. The CDR3 loop spans 15 amino acids. Germline CDR1 MNHNS, CDR2 SASEGT.